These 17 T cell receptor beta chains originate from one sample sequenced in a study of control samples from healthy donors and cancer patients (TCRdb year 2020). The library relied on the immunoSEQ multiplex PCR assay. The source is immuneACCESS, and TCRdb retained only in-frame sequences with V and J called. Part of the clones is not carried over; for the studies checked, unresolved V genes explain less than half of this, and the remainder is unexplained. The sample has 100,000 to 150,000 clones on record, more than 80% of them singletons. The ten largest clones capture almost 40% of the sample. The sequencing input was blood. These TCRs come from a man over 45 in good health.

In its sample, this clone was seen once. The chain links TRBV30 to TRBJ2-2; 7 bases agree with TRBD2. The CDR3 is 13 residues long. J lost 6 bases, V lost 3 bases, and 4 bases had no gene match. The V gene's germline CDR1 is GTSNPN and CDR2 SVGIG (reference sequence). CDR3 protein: CAWSQTSPGELFF. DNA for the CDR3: TGTGCCTGGAGCCAGACTAGCCCCGGGGAGCTGTTTTTT.

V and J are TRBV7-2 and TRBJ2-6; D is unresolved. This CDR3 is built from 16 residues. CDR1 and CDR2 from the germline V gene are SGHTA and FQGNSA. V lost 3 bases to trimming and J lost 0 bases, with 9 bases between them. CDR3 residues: CASSFRPSSGANVLTF. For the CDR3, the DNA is TGTGCCAGCAGCTTTCGTCCGAGCTCTGGGGCCAACGTCCTGACTTTC. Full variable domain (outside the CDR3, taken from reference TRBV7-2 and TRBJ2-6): GAGVSQSPSNKVTEKGKDVELRCDPISGHTALYWYRQSLGQGLEFLIYFQGNSAPDKSGLPSDRFSAERTGGSVSTLTIQRTQQEDSAVYLCASSFRPSSGANVLTFGAGSRLTVL.

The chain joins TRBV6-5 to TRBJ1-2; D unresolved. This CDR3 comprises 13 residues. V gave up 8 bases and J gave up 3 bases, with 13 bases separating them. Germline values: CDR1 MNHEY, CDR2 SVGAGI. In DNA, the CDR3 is TGTGCCAGCGGATCAGCCCGGGACTATGGCTACACCTTC. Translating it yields CASGSARDYGYTF.

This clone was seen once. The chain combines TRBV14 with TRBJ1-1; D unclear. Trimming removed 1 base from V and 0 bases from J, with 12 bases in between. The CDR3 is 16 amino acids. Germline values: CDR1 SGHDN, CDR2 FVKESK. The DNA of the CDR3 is TGTGCCAGCAGCCAAGGCGTACGGTTCATGAACACTGAAGCTTTCTTT. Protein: CASSQGVRFMNTEAFF.

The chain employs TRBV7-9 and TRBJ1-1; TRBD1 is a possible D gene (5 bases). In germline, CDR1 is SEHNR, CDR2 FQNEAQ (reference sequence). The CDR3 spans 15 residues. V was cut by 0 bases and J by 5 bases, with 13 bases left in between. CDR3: CASSLARRGRTEAFF. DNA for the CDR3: TGTGCCAGCAGCTTAGCGCGGAGGGGACGTACTGAAGCTTTCTTT.

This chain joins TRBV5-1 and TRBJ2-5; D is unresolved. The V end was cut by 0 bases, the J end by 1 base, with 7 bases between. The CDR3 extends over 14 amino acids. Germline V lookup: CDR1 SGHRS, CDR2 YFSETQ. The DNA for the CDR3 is TGCGCCAGCAGCTTGGGGCTGACCCAAGAGACCCAGTACTTC. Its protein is CASSLGLTQETQYF.

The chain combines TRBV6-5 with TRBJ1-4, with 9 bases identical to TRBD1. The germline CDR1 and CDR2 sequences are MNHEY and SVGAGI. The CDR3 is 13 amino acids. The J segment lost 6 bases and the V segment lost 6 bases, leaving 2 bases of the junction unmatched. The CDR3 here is CASSRTGDEKLFF. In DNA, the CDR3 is TGTGCCAGCAGCCGGACAGGGGATGAAAAACTGTTTTTT.

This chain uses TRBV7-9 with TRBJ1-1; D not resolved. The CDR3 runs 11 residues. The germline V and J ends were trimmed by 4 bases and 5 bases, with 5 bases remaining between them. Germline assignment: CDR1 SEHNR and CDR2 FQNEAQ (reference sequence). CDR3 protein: CASSSKTEAFF. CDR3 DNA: TGTGCCAGCAGCTCTAAGACTGAAGCTTTCTTT.

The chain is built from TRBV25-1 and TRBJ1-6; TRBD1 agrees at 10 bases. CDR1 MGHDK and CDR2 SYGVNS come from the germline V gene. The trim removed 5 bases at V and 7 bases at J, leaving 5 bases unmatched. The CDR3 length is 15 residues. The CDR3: CASSPKDRGNSPLHF. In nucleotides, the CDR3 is TGTGCCAGCAGTCCAAAGGACAGGGGGAATTCACCCCTCCACTTT. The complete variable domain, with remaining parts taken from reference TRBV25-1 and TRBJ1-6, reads EADIYQTPRYLVIGTGKKITLECSQTMGHDKMYWYQQDPGMELHLIHYSYGVNSTEKGDLSSESTVSRIRTEHFPLTLESARPSHTSQYLCASSPKDRGNSPLHFGNGTRLTVT.

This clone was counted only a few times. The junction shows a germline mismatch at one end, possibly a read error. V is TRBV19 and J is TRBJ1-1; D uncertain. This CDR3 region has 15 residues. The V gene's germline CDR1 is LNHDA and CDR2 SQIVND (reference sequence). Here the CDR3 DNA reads TGTGCCAGTACTATAACCACAGCTATGAACACTGAAGCTTTCTTT. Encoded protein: CASTITTAMNTEAFF. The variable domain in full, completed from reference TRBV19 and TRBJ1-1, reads DGGITQSPKYLFRKEGQNVTLSCEQNLNHDAMYWYRQDPGQGLRLIYYSQIVNDFQKGDIAEGYSVSREKKESFPLTVTSAQKNPTAFYLCASTITTAMNTEAFFGQGTRLTVV.

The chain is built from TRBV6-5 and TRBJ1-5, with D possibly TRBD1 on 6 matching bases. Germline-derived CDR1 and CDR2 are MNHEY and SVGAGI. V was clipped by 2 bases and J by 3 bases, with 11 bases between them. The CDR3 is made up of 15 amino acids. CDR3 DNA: TGTGCCAGCAGTTACAAGAGGGGACACAATCAGCCCCAGCATTTT. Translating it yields CASSYKRGHNQPQHF.

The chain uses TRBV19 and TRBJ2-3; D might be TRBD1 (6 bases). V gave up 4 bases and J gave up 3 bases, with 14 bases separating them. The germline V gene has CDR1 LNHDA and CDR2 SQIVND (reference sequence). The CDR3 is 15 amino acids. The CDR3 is CASSTGQVGTDTQYF. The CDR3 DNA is TGTGCCAGTAGTACGGGACAAGTGGGGACAGATACGCAGTATTTT. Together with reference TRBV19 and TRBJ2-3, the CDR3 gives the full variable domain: DGGITQSPKYLFRKEGQNVTLSCEQNLNHDAMYWYRQDPGQGLRLIYYSQIVNDFQKGDIAEGYSVSREKKESFPLTVTSAQKNPTAFYLCASSTGQVGTDTQYFGPGTRLTVL.

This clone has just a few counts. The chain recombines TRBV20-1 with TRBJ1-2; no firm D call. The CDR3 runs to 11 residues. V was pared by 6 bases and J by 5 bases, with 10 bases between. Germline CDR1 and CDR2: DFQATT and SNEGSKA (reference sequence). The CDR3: CSAILLYGYTF. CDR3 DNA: TGCAGTGCGATACTCCTTTATGGCTACACCTTC.

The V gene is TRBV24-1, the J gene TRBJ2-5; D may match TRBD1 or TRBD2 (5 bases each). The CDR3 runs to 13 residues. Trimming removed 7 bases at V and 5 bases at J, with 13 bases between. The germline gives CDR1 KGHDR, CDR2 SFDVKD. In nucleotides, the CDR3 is TGTGCCACCAGGGCCCAAGGGGAGGAGACCCAGTACTTC. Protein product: CATRAQGEETQYF.

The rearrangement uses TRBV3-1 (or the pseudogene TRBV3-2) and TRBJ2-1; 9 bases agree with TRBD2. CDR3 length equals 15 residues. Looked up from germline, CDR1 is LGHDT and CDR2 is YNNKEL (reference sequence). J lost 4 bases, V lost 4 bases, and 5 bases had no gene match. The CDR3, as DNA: TGTGCCAGCAGCCCCTCTGCGGGGGGGTACAATGAGCAGTTCTTC. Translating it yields CASSPSAGGYNEQFF.

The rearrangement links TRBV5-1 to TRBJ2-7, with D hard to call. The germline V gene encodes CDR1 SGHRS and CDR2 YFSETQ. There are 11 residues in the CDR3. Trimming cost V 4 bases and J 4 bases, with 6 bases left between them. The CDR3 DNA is TGCGCCAGCAGCGACCAATACGAGCAGTACTTC. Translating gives CASSDQYEQYF.

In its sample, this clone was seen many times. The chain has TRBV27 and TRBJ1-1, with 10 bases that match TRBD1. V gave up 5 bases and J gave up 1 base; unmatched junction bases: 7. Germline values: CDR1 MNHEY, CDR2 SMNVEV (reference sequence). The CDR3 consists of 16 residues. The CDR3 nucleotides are TGTGCCAGCAGTCCCCAGACAGGGGGCGCGAACACTGAAGCTTTCTTT. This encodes CASSPQTGGANTEAFF.